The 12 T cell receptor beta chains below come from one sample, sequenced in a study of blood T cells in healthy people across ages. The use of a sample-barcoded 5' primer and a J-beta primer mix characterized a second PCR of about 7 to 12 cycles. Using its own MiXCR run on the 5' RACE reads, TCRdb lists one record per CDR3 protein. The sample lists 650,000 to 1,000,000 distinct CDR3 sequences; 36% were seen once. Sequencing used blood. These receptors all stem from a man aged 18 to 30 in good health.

CDR3 loop: CASLERSRVLGSAFNEQFF. The CDR3 DNA is TGTGCCAGCCTCGAGCGGTCCAGGGTACTTGGAAGCGCGTTCAATGAGCAGTTCTTC. The rearrangement links TRBV27 to TRBJ2-1; perhaps D is TRBD1 or TRBD2 (5 bases each). This CDR3 has 19 residues. CDR1 is MNHEY and CDR2 is SMNVEV in the germline V gene (reference sequence). Trimming pared 8 bases from V and 6 bases from J, leaving 32 bases between.

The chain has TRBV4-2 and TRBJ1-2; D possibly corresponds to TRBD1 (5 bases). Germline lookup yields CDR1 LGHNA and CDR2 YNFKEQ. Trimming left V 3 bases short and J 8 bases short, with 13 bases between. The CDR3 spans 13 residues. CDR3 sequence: CASSHDSLQGYTF. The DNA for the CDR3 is TGTGCCAGCAGCCACGACAGTCTACAGGGCTACACCTTC.

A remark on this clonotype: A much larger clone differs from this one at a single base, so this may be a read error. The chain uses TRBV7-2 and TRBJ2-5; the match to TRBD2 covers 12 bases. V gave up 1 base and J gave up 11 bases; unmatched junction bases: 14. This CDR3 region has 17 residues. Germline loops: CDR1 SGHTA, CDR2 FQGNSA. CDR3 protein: CASSLDPSGGASGEQYF. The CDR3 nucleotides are TGTGCCAGCAGCTTAGATCCTAGCGGGGGGGCAAGTGGAGAGCAGTACTTC.

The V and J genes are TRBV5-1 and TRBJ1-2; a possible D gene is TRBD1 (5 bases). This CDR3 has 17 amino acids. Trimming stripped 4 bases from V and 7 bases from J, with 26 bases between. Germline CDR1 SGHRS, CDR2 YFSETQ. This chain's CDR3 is CASSPQSPPGLGGGYTF. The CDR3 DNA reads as TGCGCCAGCAGCCCACAATCTCCCCCCGGGTTGGGGGGTGGCTACACCTTC.

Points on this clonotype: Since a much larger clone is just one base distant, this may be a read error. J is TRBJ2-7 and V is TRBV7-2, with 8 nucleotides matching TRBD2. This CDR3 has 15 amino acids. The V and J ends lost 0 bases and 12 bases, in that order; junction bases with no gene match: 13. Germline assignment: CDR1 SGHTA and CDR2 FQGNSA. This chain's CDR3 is CASSLASGVQETRYF. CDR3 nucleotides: TGTGCCAGCAGCTTAGCTAGCGGGGTTCAGGAGACCCGGTACTTC.

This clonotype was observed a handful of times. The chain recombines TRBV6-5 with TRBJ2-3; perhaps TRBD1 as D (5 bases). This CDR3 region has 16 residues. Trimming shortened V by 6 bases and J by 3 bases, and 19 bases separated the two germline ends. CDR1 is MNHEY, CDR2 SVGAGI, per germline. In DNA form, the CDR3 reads TGTGCCAGCAGGATGGGGCAGGGATTTGGTACAGATACGCAGTATTTT. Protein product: CASRMGQGFGTDTQYF.

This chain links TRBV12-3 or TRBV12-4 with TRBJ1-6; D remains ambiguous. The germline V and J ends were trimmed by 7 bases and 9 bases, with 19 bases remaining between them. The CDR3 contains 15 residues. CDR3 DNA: TGTGCCAGCACCAATTTCGTAGCGGGAACTTCACCCCTCCACTTT. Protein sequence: CASTNFVAGTSPLHF.

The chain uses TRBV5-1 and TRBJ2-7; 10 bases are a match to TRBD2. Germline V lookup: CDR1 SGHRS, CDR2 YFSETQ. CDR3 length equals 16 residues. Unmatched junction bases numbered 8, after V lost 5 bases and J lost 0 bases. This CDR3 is CASSPGTSVNSYEQYF. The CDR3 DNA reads TGCGCCAGCAGTCCAGGGACTAGCGTTAACTCCTACGAGCAGTACTTC.

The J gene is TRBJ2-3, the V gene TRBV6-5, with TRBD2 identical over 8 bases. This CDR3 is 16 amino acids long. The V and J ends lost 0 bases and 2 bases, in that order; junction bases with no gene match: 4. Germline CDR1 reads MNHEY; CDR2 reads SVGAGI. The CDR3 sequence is CASSYSTSGITDTQYF. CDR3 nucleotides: TGTGCCAGCAGTTACTCCACTAGCGGAATCACAGATACGCAGTATTTT.

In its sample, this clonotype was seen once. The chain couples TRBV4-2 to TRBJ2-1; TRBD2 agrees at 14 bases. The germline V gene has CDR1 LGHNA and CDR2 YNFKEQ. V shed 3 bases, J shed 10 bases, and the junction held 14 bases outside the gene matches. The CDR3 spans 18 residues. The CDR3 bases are TGTGCCAGCAGCCAGCCGGGACTAGCGGGGGAGCCGATGGGCGAGCAGTTCTTC. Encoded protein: CASSQPGLAGEPMGEQFF.

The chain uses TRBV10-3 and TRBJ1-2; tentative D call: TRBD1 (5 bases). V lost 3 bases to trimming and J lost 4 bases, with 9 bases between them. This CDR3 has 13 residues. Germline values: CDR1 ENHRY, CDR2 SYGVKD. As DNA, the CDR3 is TGTGCCATCAGTGAAAGACAGCTCTATGGCTACACCTTC. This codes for CAISERQLYGYTF.

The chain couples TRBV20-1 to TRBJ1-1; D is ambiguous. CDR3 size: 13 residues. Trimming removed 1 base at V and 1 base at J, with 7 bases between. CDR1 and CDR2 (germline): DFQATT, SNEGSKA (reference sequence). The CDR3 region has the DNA TGCAGTGCTAGAGTCGATGGGAACACTGAAGCTTTCTTT. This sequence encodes CSARVDGNTEAFF.